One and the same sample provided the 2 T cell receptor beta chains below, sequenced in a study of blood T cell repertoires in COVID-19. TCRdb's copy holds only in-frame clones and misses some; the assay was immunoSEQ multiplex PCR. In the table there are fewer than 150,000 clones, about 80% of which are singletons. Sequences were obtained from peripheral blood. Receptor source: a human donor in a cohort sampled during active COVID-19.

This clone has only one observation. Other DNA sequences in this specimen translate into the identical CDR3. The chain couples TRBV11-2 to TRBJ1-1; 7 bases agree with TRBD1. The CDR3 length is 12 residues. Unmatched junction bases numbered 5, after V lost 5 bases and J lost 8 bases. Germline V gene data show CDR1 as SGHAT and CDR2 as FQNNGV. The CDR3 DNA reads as TGTGCCAGCAGCACAGGGACAGTAGAAGCTTTCTTT. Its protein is CASSTGTVEAFF.

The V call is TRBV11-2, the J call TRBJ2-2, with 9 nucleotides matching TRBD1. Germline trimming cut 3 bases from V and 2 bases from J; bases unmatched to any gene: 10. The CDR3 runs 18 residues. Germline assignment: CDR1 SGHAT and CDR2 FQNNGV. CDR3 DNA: TGTGCCAGCAGCTTGGGGGTAGGGGGACAGGGTAACACCGGGGAGCTGTTTTTT. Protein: CASSLGVGGQGNTGELFF.